This T cell receptor beta chain was identified in a study of T cells in Graves' hyperthyroidism and ophthalmopathy. Study-wide results and caveats: A model of 13 V-J pairs discriminated ophthalmopathy from stable hyperthyroidism.

Notes on this clonotype: No antigen is known for it.

The germline V and J ends were trimmed by 8 bases and 6 bases, with 8 bases remaining between them. CDR1 SGHVS and CDR2 FNYEAQ come from the germline V gene. CDR3 length equals 10 residues. There were TCR beta CDR3 regions amplified from RNA transcripts. First-round RT-PCR targeting the TCR CDR3 was performed with the HTBI primer set. TCRdb redid the calling of the multiplex PCR reads with MiXCR, one entry per CDR3 protein. The data show approximately 560,000 distinct CDR3 sequences, roughly 50% seen once. Diagnosis relied on clinical symptoms, serum thyroxine and TRAb, thyroid ultrasound and orbital computed tomography.

The V call is TRBV7-6, the J call TRBJ2-7; D is perhaps TRBD2 (5 bases). This sequence originates from a woman aged 18 to 35 with Graves' hyperthyroidism. The material sequenced was peripheral blood or thyroid tissue (not recorded which). The CDR3 spells CASGSGEQYF. CDR3 DNA sequence: TGTGCCAGCGGGAGCGGCGAGCAGTACTTC.